The 20 T cell receptor beta chains below all came from one sample that was sequenced in a study of shared clonotypes between healthy human individuals. Sequencing was performed with immunoSEQ multiplex PCR; in TCRdb, only in-frame clones are kept and a portion is missing. The data contain over a million clones, around 78% of them singletons. Sequences were obtained from memory CD4+ T cells from PBMCs. Subset in this sample: CD45RA-negative fraction. The receptors derive from a man younger than 30 in good health. Some clones in this sample may be carry-over from other donors' samples.

This clone turned up a few times. CDR3 amino acids: CASSLRSRGDEQYF. CDR3 sequence (DNA): TGTGCCAGCAGCTTAAGATCCCGGGGGGACGAGCAGTACTTC. The chain carries TRBV7-3 and TRBJ2-7; 7 nucleotides line up with TRBD2. The junction had 5 bases not matched to a gene; V was cut back by 1 base and J by 5 bases. The germline CDR1 and CDR2 sequences are SGHTA and FQGTGA. The CDR3 consists of 14 residues.

This rearrangement joins TRBV5-5 to TRBJ1-1; D ambiguous. The CDR3 extends over 14 amino acids. Trimming removed 1 base at V and 4 bases at J, with 11 bases between. Germline values: CDR1 SGHKS, CDR2 YYEKEE (reference sequence). Here the CDR3 reads CASSLWGRVTEAFF. The CDR3 nucleotides are TGTGCCAGCAGCTTGTGGGGTAGGGTCACTGAAGCTTTCTTT.

This clone was detected once. This sample also contains other DNA sequences that code for the same CDR3. This chain connects TRBV7-3 to TRBJ1-5; D remains unclear. The CDR3 contains 13 residues. V was cut by 5 bases and J by 2 bases, with 7 bases left in between. Germline CDR1 is SGHTA and CDR2 is FQGTGA. CDR3 sequence: CASSLTGNQPQHF. The CDR3 DNA reads as TGTGCCAGCAGCCTGACGGGCAATCAGCCCCAGCATTTT.

The V gene is TRBV9, the J gene TRBJ2-5; D may be TRBD2 (7 bases). The V end was cut by 3 bases, the J end by 4 bases, with 25 bases between. The CDR3 consists of 18 residues. CDR1 and CDR2 from the germline V gene are SGDLS and YYNGEE. CDR3 residues: CASSAQRGGYVLGETQYF. Here the CDR3 DNA reads TGTGCCAGCAGCGCCCAAAGGGGGGGTTACGTTCTGGGAGAGACCCAGTACTTC.

A remark on this clone: The germline gene is not matched at one end of the junction; a read error may be the cause. The CDR3 DNA reads as TGTGCCCGGAGTTTGGGGGAGACCCAGTACTTC. This gives the protein CARSLGETQYF. This chain links TRBV30 with TRBJ2-5; D is uncertain. From germline, CDR1 is GTSNPN and CDR2 SVGIG (reference sequence). The CDR3 runs 11 residues.

This clone has a handful of counts. The chain combines TRBV9 with TRBJ1-5; D not certain. CDR3 length: 15 amino acids. Germline assignment: CDR1 SGDLS and CDR2 YYNGEE. V was trimmed by 0 bases and J by 2 bases, leaving 9 bases between them. Here the CDR3 DNA reads TGTGCCAGCAGCGTAGACGGCGGCGGCAATCAGCCCCAGCATTTT. Residues: CASSVDGGGNQPQHF.

The V call is TRBV20-1, the J call TRBJ2-7; TRBD1 agrees at 7 bases. Germline V gives CDR1 DFQATT, CDR2 SNEGSKA (reference sequence). V lost 3 bases to trimming and J lost 7 bases; unmatched junction nucleotides: 3. This CDR3 contains 11 residues. This CDR3 is CSASRGREQYF. The CDR3 bases are TGCAGTGCTAGTAGGGGGCGAGAGCAGTACTTC.

The rearrangement uses TRBV18 and TRBJ2-5; 9 bases line up with TRBD2. V shed 2 bases and J 5 bases; nucleotides not matched to a gene: 12. Germline CDR1 reads KGHSH; CDR2 reads LQKENI. The length of the CDR3 is 17 residues. The CDR3 DNA sequence: TGTGCCAGCTCACCAGCGACTAGCGGTGGCCGGGGGGAGACCCAGTACTTC. It codes for CASSPATSGGRGETQYF. Full variable domain (outside the CDR3, taken from reference TRBV18 and TRBJ2-5): NAGVMQNPRHLVRRRGQEARLRCSPMKGHSHVYWYRQLPEEGLKFMVYLQKENIIDESGMPKERFSAEFPKEGPSILRIQQVVRGDSAAYFCASSPATSGGRGETQYFGPGTRLLVL.

Only one count was recorded for this clone. The chain joins TRBV25-1 to TRBJ1-2, with D perhaps matching TRBD1 (5 bases). Germline V gene sequence: CDR1 MGHDK, CDR2 SYGVNS. This CDR3 spans 13 amino acids. The V end lost 5 bases, the J end lost 8 bases, and 15 bases lay between the germline ends. CDR3 in DNA: TGTGCCAGCAGTCTTCCGGGGGGAAACGGCTACACCTTC. Protein: CASSLPGGNGYTF.

This sequence joins TRBV30 and TRBJ1-1; no clear D. Germline CDR1 and CDR2: GTSNPN and SVGIG (reference sequence). V lost 2 bases and J lost 4, with 11 bases in between. This CDR3 comprises 13 residues. In DNA form, the CDR3 reads TGTGCCTGGAGTCAATCGGCGGGCACTGAAGCTTTCTTT. Encoded protein: CAWSQSAGTEAFF. The full variable domain, in which reference TRBV30 and TRBJ1-1 provide the parts outside the CDR3, is SQTIHQWPATLVQPVGSPLSLECTVEGTSNPNLYWYRQAAGRGLQLLFYSVGIGQISSEVPQNLSASRPQDRQFILSSKKLLLSDSGFYLCAWSQSAGTEAFFGQGTRLTVV.

The V gene is TRBV5-4, the J gene TRBJ1-1; tentative D call: TRBD1 (6 bases). V was clipped by 4 bases and J by 1 base, with 8 bases between them. Germline V gene data show CDR1 as SGHNT and CDR2 as YYREEE (reference sequence). The CDR3 loop spans 13 amino acids. The CDR3 loop is CASSQTGNTEAFF. The CDR3 region has the DNA TGTGCCAGCAGCCAGACAGGGAACACTGAAGCTTTCTTT.

This clone was detected many times. The chain employs TRBV9 and TRBJ2-1; 8 positions agree with TRBD2. The CDR3 runs to 16 residues. CDR1 and CDR2 from the germline V gene are SGDLS and YYNGEE. J was trimmed by 3 bases and V by 0 bases; bases with no gene match: 5. CDR3 loop: CASSVDELADYNEQFF. The CDR3 coding sequence is TGTGCCAGCAGCGTAGATGAACTAGCGGACTACAATGAGCAGTTCTTC.

The chain employs TRBV4-2 and TRBJ1-3; no definite D call. Germline CDR1 reads LGHNA; CDR2 reads YNFKEQ. V was trimmed by 4 bases and J by 4 bases, leaving 14 bases between them. There are 15 residues in the CDR3. The CDR3 nucleotides read TGTGCCAGCAGCCGAGTTCCTTTGGCGGGAAACACCATATATTTT. Amino acids: CASSRVPLAGNTIYF.

This sequence joins TRBV10-1 and TRBJ2-1; no reliable D call. The V and J ends lost 0 bases and 4 bases respectively, with 7 bases between them. CDR1 and CDR2 from the germline V gene are WNHNN and SYGVQD (reference sequence). This CDR3 contains 14 residues. The DNA for the CDR3 is TGCGCCAGCAGTGAGTCGGGAACATACAATGAGCAGTTCTTC. It codes for CASSESGTYNEQFF.

The V and J genes are TRBV5-1 and TRBJ2-7; D perhaps matches TRBD2 (7 bases). The CDR3 consists of 15 residues. V lost 2 bases to trimming and J lost 0 bases, with 12 bases between them. Germline CDR1 SGHRS, CDR2 YFSETQ. CDR3 residues: CASSFAGAGSYEQYF. In nucleotides, the CDR3 is TGCGCCAGCAGCTTTGCGGGGGCCGGCTCCTACGAGCAGTACTTC.

The chain couples TRBV2 to TRBJ2-3; TRBD1 might be the D (6 bases). CDR3 length: 14 amino acids. Deletions cut 4 bases from V and 2 bases from J, with 10 bases between. Germline CDR1 reads SNHLY; CDR2 reads FYNNEI. The DNA of the CDR3 is TGTGCCAGCAGTGGGGGGCTTATCACAGATACGCAGTATTTT. Its translation: CASSGGLITDTQYF.

The chain combines TRBV9 with TRBJ1-1; D is undetermined. This CDR3 contains 13 residues. The germline V gene has CDR1 SGDLS and CDR2 YYNGEE. V was cut by 0 bases and J by 5 bases, with 8 bases left in between. The CDR3 bases are TGTGCCAGCAGCGTAGCTGGAGAAACTGAAGCTTTCTTT. It translates to CASSVAGETEAFF.

On this clone itself: Sequence at one end of the junction differs from germline and may be a read error. The chain combines TRBV28 with TRBJ1-4; 8 bases align to TRBD1. CDR1 and CDR2 from the germline V gene are MDHEN and SYDVKM. This CDR3 region has 12 residues. The DNA of the CDR3 is TGTGCCAGCAGAACACCGGGACAGGCTAGCTTTTGG. Translation: CASRTPGQASFW.

The chain uses TRBV28 and TRBJ1-2; 7 bases are shared with TRBD1. V lost 6 bases and J lost 8; bases outside the gene matches: 15. The CDR3 is 15 amino acids. Germline CDR1 MDHEN, CDR2 SYDVKM. The CDR3, as DNA: TGTGCCAGCAGCCCTATGGGACAGTTTCCAAAAGGCTACACCTTC. It yields the protein CASSPMGQFPKGYTF.

CDR3 region: CASSIGTDYNEQFF. The CDR3 DNA sequence: TGTGCCAGCAGCATCGGGACAGACTACAATGAGCAGTTCTTC. The rearrangement links TRBV27 to TRBJ2-1, with 7 bases that match TRBD1. Germline loops: CDR1 MNHEY, CDR2 SMNVEV (reference sequence). The V segment lost 6 bases and the J segment 3 bases; nucleotides outside the gene matches: 5. There are 14 residues in the CDR3.